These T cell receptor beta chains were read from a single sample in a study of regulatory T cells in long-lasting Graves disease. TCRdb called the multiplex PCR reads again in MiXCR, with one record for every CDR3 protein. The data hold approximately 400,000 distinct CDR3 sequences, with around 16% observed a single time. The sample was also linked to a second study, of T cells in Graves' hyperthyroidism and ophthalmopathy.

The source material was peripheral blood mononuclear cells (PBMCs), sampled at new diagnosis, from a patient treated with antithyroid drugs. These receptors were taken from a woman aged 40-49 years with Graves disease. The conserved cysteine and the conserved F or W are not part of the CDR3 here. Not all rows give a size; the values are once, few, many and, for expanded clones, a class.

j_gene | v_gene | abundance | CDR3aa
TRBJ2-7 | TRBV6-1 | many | ASSNAQVRYEQY
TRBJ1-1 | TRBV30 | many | AWSDGIPTEAF
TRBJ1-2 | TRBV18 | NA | ASSPSRGQSNYGYT
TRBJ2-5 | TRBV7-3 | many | ASSSDPGETQY
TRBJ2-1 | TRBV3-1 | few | ASSQSFGQGSDEQF
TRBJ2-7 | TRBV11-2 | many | ASSQWGYEQY
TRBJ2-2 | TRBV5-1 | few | ASSLAGTSRTPGELF
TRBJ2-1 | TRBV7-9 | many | ASSTRGREQDEQF
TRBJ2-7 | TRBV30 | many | ACRRAGGTREQY
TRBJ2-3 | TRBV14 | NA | ASSLPGRASRDTQY
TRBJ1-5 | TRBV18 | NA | ASSPGASSNQPQH
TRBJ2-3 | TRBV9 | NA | ASSSMGGRTDTQY
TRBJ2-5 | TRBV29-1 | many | SVAGHLSVSQY
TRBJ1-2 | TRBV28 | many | ASSQYYGYT
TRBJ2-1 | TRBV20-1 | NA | SARGSYEQS
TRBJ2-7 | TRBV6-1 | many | ASSDNPRRTYEQY
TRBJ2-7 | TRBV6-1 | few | ASSELSLAGDGEQY
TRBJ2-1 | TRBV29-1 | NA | SARKAGGPHNEQF
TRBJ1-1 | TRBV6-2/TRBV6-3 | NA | ASSYSIAGGHFTEAF
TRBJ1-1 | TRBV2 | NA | ASSGGGSDTEAF
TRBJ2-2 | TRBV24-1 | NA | ATRGTSGANTGELF
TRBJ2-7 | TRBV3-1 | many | ASSQGSGEQY